Listed below are T cell receptor beta chains from one sample, sequenced in a study of T cells of healthy individuals. TCRdb re-analysed the 5' RACE reads in MiXCR, keeping a single row per CDR3 protein. The sample records roughly 87,000 distinct CDR3 sequences, around 17% being singletons. These TCRs come from a human donor in good health. CDR3s include the opening cysteine and the closing phenylalanine or tryptophan. The order of the fields is D gene, clone size, V gene, J gene, CDR3 DNA, CDR3 protein. The D gene is left open where the match is weak. The listing skips clone size in some rows; elsewhere it reads once, few, many or a size class.

d_gene: NA; abundance: NA; v_gene: TRBV2; j_gene: TRBJ2-3; CDR3nt: TGTGCCAGCAGTGCCGACAGGGATACGCAGTATTTT; CDR3aa: CASSADRDTQYF
d_gene: NA; abundance: few; v_gene: TRBV27; j_gene: TRBJ1-6; CDR3nt: TGTGCCAGCTCCCCTCTGGTGACTTATAATTCACCCCTCCACTTT; CDR3aa: CASSPLVTYNSPLHF
d_gene: NA; abundance: NA; v_gene: TRBV18; j_gene: TRBJ2-2; CDR3nt: TGTGCCAGCTCACTCGGACGGGACGGGGAGCTGTTTTTT; CDR3aa: CASSLGRDGELFF
d_gene: NA; abundance: NA; v_gene: TRBV5-1; j_gene: TRBJ2-1; CDR3nt: TGCGCCAGCAGCTTTCAGGGTGGTACGCTGTTCTTC; CDR3aa: CASSFQGGTLFF
d_gene: NA; abundance: few; v_gene: TRBV29-1; j_gene: TRBJ2-2; CDR3nt: TGCAGCGTTGAGGGTGACTTCACCGGGGAGCTGTTTTTT; CDR3aa: CSVEGDFTGELFF
d_gene: NA; abundance: few; v_gene: TRBV20-1; j_gene: TRBJ2-7; CDR3nt: TGCAGTGCCCAACCTAGGGCAGGCGGTGGGGAGCAGTACTTC; CDR3aa: CSAQPRAGGGEQYF
d_gene: NA; abundance: NA; v_gene: TRBV7-2; j_gene: TRBJ2-5; CDR3nt: TGTGCCAGCAGCTCCCGGACGGGCCAAAAGACCCAGTACTTC; CDR3aa: CASSSRTGQKTQYF
d_gene: NA; abundance: few; v_gene: TRBV7-2; j_gene: TRBJ1-5; CDR3nt: TGTGCCAGCAGCCCACCTAGCTCGGGGCAGCCCCAGCATTTT; CDR3aa: CASSPPSSGQPQHF
d_gene: NA; abundance: NA; v_gene: TRBV7-2; j_gene: TRBJ2-3; CDR3nt: TGTGCCAGCAGCTTTAGTTCTAGGGGGGATACGCAGTATTTT; CDR3aa: CASSFSSRGDTQYF
d_gene: TRBD1; abundance: NA; v_gene: TRBV6-6; j_gene: TRBJ2-7; CDR3nt: TGTGCCAGCCGGGACAGGGGCTACGAGCAGTACTTC; CDR3aa: CASRDRGYEQYF
d_gene: NA; abundance: NA; v_gene: TRBV23-1; j_gene: TRBJ1-5; CDR3nt: TGCGCCAGCAGTCAACCGGGGGGGATGAATCAGCCCCAGCATTTT; CDR3aa: CASSQPGGMNQPQHF
d_gene: NA; abundance: many; v_gene: TRBV7-3; j_gene: TRBJ2-3; CDR3nt: TGTGCCAGCAGCTTCCAGGGCGGCACAGATACGCAGTATTTT; CDR3aa: CASSFQGGTDTQYF
d_gene: NA; abundance: few; v_gene: TRBV28; j_gene: TRBJ2-6; CDR3nt: TGTGCCAGCAGTTGGGGGGGACAATCTGGGGCCAACGTCCTGACTTTC; CDR3aa: CASSWGGQSGANVLTF
d_gene: NA; abundance: few; v_gene: TRBV20-1; j_gene: TRBJ1-5; CDR3nt: TGCAGTGCAAGGACCAGACAAGGCCCAAATCAGCCCCAGCATTTT; CDR3aa: CSARTRQGPNQPQHF
d_gene: NA; abundance: many; v_gene: TRBV11-2; j_gene: TRBJ2-5; CDR3nt: TGTGCCAGCAGCTTAGTGTCGGACAGCCAGTACTTC; CDR3aa: CASSLVSDSQYF
d_gene: NA; abundance: few; v_gene: TRBV5-1; j_gene: TRBJ2-5; CDR3nt: TGCGCCAGCAGCTTGTGGGGCCCGATTAGGATCGATGAGACCCAGTACTTC; CDR3aa: CASSLWGPIRIDETQYF
d_gene: NA; abundance: NA; v_gene: TRBV7-8; j_gene: TRBJ1-3; CDR3nt: TGTGCCAGCAGTCGAAGGCCACGGGTGAATAGTGGAAACACCATATATTTT; CDR3aa: CASSRRPRVNSGNTIYF
d_gene: TRBD2; abundance: many; v_gene: TRBV28; j_gene: TRBJ2-7; CDR3nt: TGTGCCAGCAGTTTATGGGGCGGGGGGATCTACGAGCAGTACTTC; CDR3aa: CASSLWGGGIYEQYF
d_gene: TRBD1; abundance: NA; v_gene: TRBV20-1; j_gene: TRBJ2-5; CDR3nt: TGCAGTGCTCCCCGGACAGGGTGGGAGACCCAGTACTTC; CDR3aa: CSAPRTGWETQYF
d_gene: TRBD1; abundance: many; v_gene: TRBV6-2/TRBV6-3; j_gene: TRBJ1-1; CDR3nt: TGTGCCAGCAGTTACTCGGGACAGGGCGGGAGAGCTTTCTTT; CDR3aa: CASSYSGQGGRAFF
d_gene: NA; abundance: NA; v_gene: TRBV28; j_gene: TRBJ2-7; CDR3nt: TGTGCCAGTACCCTGGCAGGGAAGTACGAGCAGTACTTC; CDR3aa: CASTLAGKYEQYF
d_gene: NA; abundance: NA; v_gene: TRBV7-2; j_gene: TRBJ2-7; CDR3nt: TGTGCCAGCAGCTTAATTCCCGGCGAGCAGTACTTC; CDR3aa: CASSLIPGEQYF
d_gene: NA; abundance: few; v_gene: TRBV7-2; j_gene: TRBJ2-7; CDR3nt: TGTGCCAGCAGCTTATCGGGAAGACAAGCCTCCGAGCAGTACTTC; CDR3aa: CASSLSGRQASEQYF
d_gene: NA; abundance: NA; v_gene: TRBV19; j_gene: TRBJ2-5; CDR3nt: TGTGCCAGTACCTCGACGGCGGAGAGGACCCAGTACTTC; CDR3aa: CASTSTAERTQYF
d_gene: NA; abundance: few; v_gene: TRBV6-2/TRBV6-3; j_gene: TRBJ1-2; CDR3nt: TGTGCCAGCAGCAATCCCCTTGCAGGCTACACCTTC; CDR3aa: CASSNPLAGYTF